The 26 T cell receptor beta chains below come from one sample, sequenced in a study of high-grade serous ovarian cancer treatment subgroups. Assay used: immunoSEQ multiplex PCR; TCRdb lists only in-frame clones, some missing. The sample includes some 33,000 clones, roughly 83% of them seen just once. The tumor samples were collected prior to definitive surgery or chemotherapy. Sequencing was performed on tumor tissue. The receptors derive from a human donor with high-grade serous ovarian cancer.

Only a few counts were recorded for this clone. V and J are TRBV13 and TRBJ2-7; 8 bases fit TRBD2. V lost 5 bases, J lost 3 bases, and 9 bases stayed unmatched. CDR1 PRHDT and CDR2 FYEKMQ come from the germline V gene (reference sequence). CDR3 length equals 15 residues. The CDR3 DNA reads TGTGCCAGCAGCGCTCGGCGGAGCGGGGGCTACGAGCAGTACTTC. Translated, it gives CASSARRSGGYEQYF.

The rearrangement joins TRBV2 to TRBJ2-3; the D is unclear. The CDR3 runs to 17 residues. The V end was cut by 3 bases, the J end by 10 bases, with 26 bases between. CDR1 is SNHLY and CDR2 is FYNNEI in the germline V gene. Here the CDR3 reads CASSEKGRGYLVGSQYF. Written as DNA, the CDR3 is TGTGCCAGCAGTGAGAAAGGACGCGGTTATCTCGTAGGGTCGCAGTATTTT.

In its sample, this clone ranks as medium-sized. The rearrangement links TRBV12-5 to TRBJ2-7; D is uncertain. Germline V gene lookup returns CDR1 LGHNT and CDR2 FRNRAP. The CDR3 covers 11 residues. Trimming removed 2 bases from V and 2 bases from J, with 1 base in between. CDR3 nucleotides: TGTGCTAGTGGTTTGACCTACGAGCAGTACTTC. The encoded protein is CASGLTYEQYF.

The chain has TRBV6-5 and TRBJ1-2; D not certain. Trimming took 2 bases from V and 6 from J, leaving 7 bases between them. CDR1 MNHEY and CDR2 SVGAGI come from the germline V gene. This CDR3 contains 12 residues. The CDR3 reads CASSYLGNGYTF. The CDR3 region has the DNA TGTGCCAGCAGTTACCTCGGTAATGGCTACACCTTC.

The rearrangement links TRBV11-2 to TRBJ1-1; TRBD1 might be the D (5 bases). The germline CDR1 and CDR2 sequences are SGHAT and FQNNGV. The CDR3 contains 14 residues. Trimming removed 1 base at V and 8 bases at J, with 14 bases between. CDR3 residues: CASSLGVQGTEAFF. CDR3 DNA sequence: TGTGCCAGCAGCTTAGGGGTCCAGGGAACAGAAGCTTTCTTT.

This rearrangement joins TRBV2 to TRBJ1-5; D gene unclear. The V gene's germline CDR1 is SNHLY and CDR2 FYNNEI. There are 12 residues in the CDR3. Trimming removed 6 bases at V and 8 bases at J, with 11 bases between. The CDR3 sequence is CASRESKEPQHF. The CDR3 DNA reads TGTGCCAGCAGGGAGTCGAAGGAGCCCCAGCATTTT.

The J gene is TRBJ1-2, the V gene TRBV2; D gene uncertain. The CDR3 is 14 residues long. CDR1 and CDR2 from the germline V gene are SNHLY and FYNNEI. The germline V and J ends were trimmed by 5 bases and 7 bases, with 17 bases remaining between them. CDR3 loop: CASSYGRVSGGYTF. CDR3 in DNA: TGTGCCAGCAGTTATGGACGAGTAAGTGGTGGCTACACCTTC. Full variable domain (outside the CDR3, taken from reference TRBV2 and TRBJ1-2): EPEVTQTPSHQVTQMGQEVILRCVPISNHLYFYWYRQILGQKVEFLVSFYNNEISEKSEIFDDQFSVERPDGSNFTLKIRSTKLEDSAMYFCASSYGRVSGGYTFGSGTRLTVV.

V and J are TRBV7-7 and TRBJ2-5, with D unclear. CDR3 length: 13 residues. V was cut by 1 base and J by 4 bases, with 7 bases left in between. Germline CDR1 SSHAT, CDR2 FNYEAQ (reference sequence). CDR3 loop: CASSLDSSETQYF. CDR3 nucleotides: TGTGCCAGCAGCTTAGACAGTTCAGAGACCCAGTACTTC. The whole variable domain, filled in from reference TRBV7-7 and TRBJ2-5, reads GAGVSQSPRYKVTKRGQDVTLRCDPISSHATLYWYQQALGQGPEFLTYFNYEAQPDKSGLPSDRFSAERPEGSISTLTIQRTEQRDSAMYRCASSLDSSETQYFGPGTRLLVL.

This clone has just a few counts. This chain joins TRBV7-2 and TRBJ2-7; D remains ambiguous. Germline-derived CDR1 and CDR2 are SGHTA and FQGNSA. The CDR3 covers 14 residues. V was shortened by 5 bases and J by 2 bases, with 13 bases between the two germline ends. The CDR3 here is CASSGARPPYEQYF. CDR3 DNA: TGTGCCAGCAGCGGCGCAAGACCCCCCTACGAGCAGTACTTC.

The chain couples TRBV28 to TRBJ2-7; maybe TRBD1 (6 bases). The germline V and J ends were trimmed by 4 bases and 4 bases, with 17 bases remaining between them. Germline V lookup: CDR1 MDHEN, CDR2 SYDVKM. This CDR3 is built from 15 residues. DNA of the CDR3: TGTGCCAGCAGTTCCGACAGGAGAAGGACGTACGAGCAGTACTTC. Protein sequence: CASSSDRRRTYEQYF.

The chain recombines TRBV7-9 with TRBJ1-3, with 7 bases matching TRBD1. The germline CDR1 and CDR2 sequences are SEHNR and FQNEAQ (reference sequence). The junction had 5 bases not matched to a gene; V was cut back by 2 bases and J by 4 bases. This CDR3 has 15 residues. The CDR3 region is CASSLRGGDGNTIYF. The CDR3 nucleotides are TGTGCCAGCAGCTTAAGAGGGGGCGACGGAAACACCATATATTTT.

This chain links TRBV19 with TRBJ1-2; possibly TRBD1 for D (6 bases). In germline, CDR1 is LNHDA, CDR2 SQIVND (reference sequence). V lost 7 bases and J lost 12, with 15 bases in between. The CDR3 length is 11 residues. The CDR3 DNA sequence: TGTGCCAGTATGGGGGGGCGAGCCAACACCTTC. Protein product: CASMGGRANTF.

The chain recombines TRBV7-9 with TRBJ1-1; D may be TRBD1 (6 bases). The germline V and J ends were trimmed by 3 bases and 1 base, with 9 bases remaining between them. The CDR3 extends over 14 amino acids. Germline loops: CDR1 SEHNR, CDR2 FQNEAQ (reference sequence). CDR3: CASSFQGQNTEAFF. DNA of the CDR3: TGTGCCAGCAGCTTTCAGGGACAGAACACTGAAGCTTTCTTT. The full variable domain, in which reference TRBV7-9 and TRBJ1-1 provide the parts outside the CDR3, is DTGVSQNPRHKITKRGQNVTFRCDPISEHNRLYWYRQTLGQGPEFLTYFQNEAQLEKSRLLSDRFSAERPKGSFSTLEIQRTEQGDSAMYLCASSFQGQNTEAFFGQGTRLTVV.

V usage is TRBV30 and J usage is TRBJ1-3, with no clear D. Germline-derived CDR1 and CDR2 are GTSNPN and SVGIG (reference sequence). V was pared by 8 bases and J by 0 bases, with 14 bases between. The CDR3 loop spans 14 amino acids. DNA of the CDR3: TGTGCCGGATGGTGGATAAGCTCTGGAAACACCATATATTTT. It is translated as CAGWWISSGNTIYF.

This clone was counted a few times. The gene calls are TRBV6-1 and TRBJ2-7; D is possibly TRBD1 (6 bases). The germline V gene has CDR1 MNHNS and CDR2 SASEGT. Trimming took off 4 bases at V and 2 bases at J, with 9 bases between the two ends. The CDR3 sequence is 13 residues long. The CDR3: CASSVQGAYEQYF. The CDR3 DNA is TGTGCCAGCAGTGTACAGGGAGCCTACGAGCAGTACTTC.

This chain uses TRBV5-4 with TRBJ2-1, with 10 bases lining up with TRBD2. This CDR3 is 16 amino acids long. V lost 2 bases to trimming and J lost 6 bases; unmatched junction nucleotides: 8. The germline V gene encodes CDR1 SGHNT and CDR2 YYREEE (reference sequence). For the CDR3, the DNA is TGTGCCAGCAGCTTAAAAGCGGGAGGGCGCCTCAATGAGCAGTTCTTC. As protein: CASSLKAGGRLNEQFF.

The chain links TRBV29-1 to TRBJ2-1, with 7 bases identical to TRBD2. Per the germline V gene, CDR1 is SQVTM and CDR2 is ANQGSEA. With V trimmed by 3 bases and J by 6 bases, 5 bases remained unmatched. CDR3 size: 13 residues. The CDR3 loop reads CSVEGPSGNEQFF. The CDR3 DNA sequence: TGCAGCGTTGAGGGCCCTAGCGGCAATGAGCAGTTCTTC.

The rearrangement links TRBV6-6 to TRBJ1-1; no clear D. V lost 7 bases and J lost 4, with 16 bases in between. The CDR3 covers 14 residues. Per germline, CDR1 MNHNY and CDR2 SVGAGI (reference sequence). The CDR3 here is CASTRNSASTEAFF. The CDR3 bases are TGTGCCAGCACGCGGAATTCGGCAAGCACTGAAGCTTTCTTT.

The chain carries TRBV10-3 and TRBJ2-3, with TRBD2 identical over 8 bases. Unmatched junction bases numbered 5, after V lost 6 bases and J lost 0 bases. Looked up from germline, CDR1 is ENHRY and CDR2 is SYGVKD. The CDR3 is made up of 15 amino acids. CDR3 sequence: CAIRTSEGSTDTQYF. The CDR3 DNA sequence: TGTGCCATCAGGACTAGCGAAGGGAGCACAGATACGCAGTATTTT.

This clone was detected a few times. The CDR3 protein is CASSSTPQGKDEQYF. The CDR3, as DNA: TGTGCCAGCTCATCTACGCCTCAGGGGAAGGACGAGCAGTACTTC. V usage is TRBV18 and J usage is TRBJ2-7; a weak D match, TRBD1 (6 bases). Germline V gene data show CDR1 as KGHSH and CDR2 as LQKENI. The CDR3 extends over 15 amino acids. V lost 5 bases, J lost 5 bases, and 19 bases lay in between.

The chain is built from TRBV11-2 and TRBJ2-1, with 11 bases fitting TRBD2. The CDR3 has 15 amino acids. Germline CDR1 and CDR2: SGHAT and FQNNGV. V was clipped by 3 bases and J by 7 bases; unmatched bases: 5. The CDR3 loop is CASSFTSGSSNEQFF. Written as DNA, the CDR3 is TGTGCCAGCAGCTTCACTAGCGGGAGTTCAAATGAGCAGTTCTTC.

This clone occurred once. The CDR3 DNA is TGTGCCAGCAGCTATGTCGACAATGAGCAGTTCTTC. This encodes CASSYVDNEQFF. The J gene is TRBJ2-1, the V gene TRBV11-2; no clear D. V lost 4 bases and J lost 5, with 6 bases in between. Per germline, CDR1 SGHAT and CDR2 FQNNGV. The CDR3 runs 12 residues.

The chain uses TRBV28 and TRBJ1-2; D unresolved. The V and J ends lost 6 bases and 6 bases respectively, with 11 bases between them. CDR3 length: 12 residues. Germline loops: CDR1 MDHEN, CDR2 SYDVKM. The CDR3 DNA follows: TGTGCCAGCAGGAATAACCCGGATGGCTACACCTTC. Amino acid sequence: CASRNNPDGYTF.

A few counts support this clone. The chain couples TRBV19 to TRBJ2-7; D possibly matches TRBD1 or TRBD2 (5 bases each). Germline values: CDR1 LNHDA, CDR2 SQIVND (reference sequence). The CDR3 extends over 13 amino acids. Trimming stripped 3 bases from V and 6 bases from J, with 12 bases between. CDR3 protein: CASSIPGALEQYF. The CDR3 nucleotides read TGTGCCAGTAGTATCCCCGGGGCCCTCGAGCAGTACTTC.

This sequence joins TRBV5-1 and TRBJ1-1; no firm D call. Germline assignment: CDR1 SGHRS and CDR2 YFSETQ. Trimming removed 0 bases from V and 8 bases from J, with 11 bases in between. This CDR3 comprises 13 residues. The chain's CDR3 is CASSLAATAEAFF. The CDR3 bases are TGCGCCAGCAGCTTGGCCGCGACGGCAGAAGCTTTCTTT.

The chain is built from TRBV11-2 and TRBJ2-7; 8 positions match TRBD2. CDR3 length: 15 amino acids. CDR1 and CDR2 from the germline V gene are SGHAT and FQNNGV. V lost 5 bases to trimming and J lost 0 bases; unmatched junction nucleotides: 6. This CDR3 is CASSPLAGSSYEQYF. CDR3 nucleotides: TGTGCCAGCAGCCCCCTAGCGGGCAGCTCCTACGAGCAGTACTTC.